The entry that follows covers one T cell receptor beta chain sequence. This entry comes from a study of blood T cell repertoires in COVID-19. Turning to the study itself: There were acute and convalescent COVID-19 samples, and they came from the United States, Italy and Spain. PBMCs, B-cell-depleted T cells, or T cells provided the cDNA or gDNA that made up the material.

Germline CDR1 reads LGHDT; CDR2 reads YNNKEL (reference sequence). The CDR3 loop spans 15 amino acids. Trimming took 6 bases from V and 0 from J; bases not matched to a gene: 7. Original analysis: Cell counts per sample came from amplifying reference gene primers. Profiling relied on immunoSEQ multiplex PCR, and the TCRdb table lists in-frame clones only, not all of them. The V and J calls and clone size come from that table; D and trimming were worked out from the DNA. Found here are some 100,000 clones, 80% to 90% of them singletons; the top ten hold about an eighth. Sample: peripheral blood. The source is a human donor in a cohort sampled during active COVID-19. This chain connects TRBV3-1 (or the pseudogene TRBV3-2) to TRBJ2-7; 8 nucleotides agree with TRBD1. The CDR3 sequence: CASRFGTGRSYEQYF. In DNA, the CDR3 is TGTGCCAGCAGGTTCGGGACAGGACGCTCCTACGAGCAGTACTTC.